One and the same sample provided the 32 T cell receptor beta chains below, sequenced in a study of blood T cells in healthy people across ages. With a J-beta primer mix and a sample-barcoded 5' primer, a second PCR ran about 7 to 11 cycles. MiXCR was run by TCRdb on the 5' RACE reads, yielding one entry per CDR3 protein. This table has hundreds of thousands of distinct CDR3 sequences, around two fifths appearing once. The sequencing sample was made of blood. These receptors came from a man older than 75 in good health.

The rearrangement uses TRBV6-1 and TRBJ2-1, with TRBD1 identical over 7 bases. CDR1 MNHNS and CDR2 SASEGT come from the germline V gene. The CDR3 sequence is 16 residues long. With 4 bases clipped from V and 5 bases from J, the junction kept 11 bases outside the gene matches. CDR3 protein: CASSGARDRKNNEQFF. CDR3 nucleotides: TGTGCCAGCAGTGGGGCTCGGGACAGAAAAAACAATGAGCAGTTCTTC.

As for this clonotype: This may arise from a read error, as a much more abundant clone is one base away. This rearrangement joins TRBV29-1 to TRBJ2-3; 10 bases are a match to TRBD2. There are 13 residues in the CDR3. The germline V gene has CDR1 SQVTM and CDR2 ANQGSEA. The CDR3 region is CGASGRVGDTQYF. The CDR3 region has the DNA TGCGGCGCCAGCGGGAGGGTGGGAGATACGCAGTATTTT.

This rearrangement joins TRBV7-2 to TRBJ2-1, with a tentative D call TRBD2 (5 bases). With the DNA end fitting TRBJ2-7 better, the J assignment may be wrong. Germline V gives CDR1 SGHTA, CDR2 FQGNSA. The CDR3 runs to 15 residues. The CDR3 loop reads CASSLAGVNYNEQYF. The DNA for the CDR3 is TGTGCCAGCAGCTTAGCGGGAGTGAACTACAATGAGCAGTACTTC.

The chain links TRBV7-8 to TRBJ1-2, with TRBD1 as a possible D gene (5 bases). V was pared by 5 bases and J by 1 base, with 11 bases between. The CDR3 sequence is 14 residues long. Germline loops: CDR1 SGHVS, CDR2 FQNEAQ. CDR3 amino acids: CASSAQTVNYGYTF. Written as DNA, the CDR3 is TGTGCCAGCAGCGCCCAGACAGTTAACTATGGCTACACCTTC. The full variable domain, rest sourced from reference TRBV7-8 and TRBJ1-2, is GAGVSQSPRYKVAKRGQDVALRCDPISGHVSLFWYQQALGQGPEFLTYFQNEAQLDKSGLPSDRFFAERPEGSVSTLKIQRTQQEDSAVYLCASSAQTVNYGYTFGSGTRLTVV.

V is TRBV6-2 or TRBV6-3 and J is TRBJ1-5; D remains unclear. There are 14 residues in the CDR3. Germline-derived CDR1 and CDR2 are MNHEY and SVGEGT. V was shortened by 9 bases and J by 3 bases, with 15 bases between the two germline ends. The CDR3 DNA sequence: TGTGCCAGAAGTGACGCCACAACCAATCAGCCCCAGCATTTT. This sequence encodes CARSDATTNQPQHF.

The rearrangement links TRBV10-2 to TRBJ2-5, with 10 bases aligning to TRBD1. The CDR3 spans 16 residues. With 4 bases clipped from V and 1 base from J, the junction kept 6 bases outside the gene matches. The V gene's germline CDR1 is WSHSY and CDR2 SAAADI. The CDR3 DNA is TGCGCCAGCAGTGCAAGGGACAGGGGAGTCCAAGAGACCCAGTACTTC. Translation: CASSARDRGVQETQYF.

The chain recombines TRBV30 with TRBJ2-1, with D uncertain. The CDR3 is made up of 15 amino acids. Trimming removed 0 bases from V and 0 bases from J, with 9 bases in between. Looked up from germline, CDR1 is GTSNPN and CDR2 is SVGIG (reference sequence). CDR3 loop: CAWSVVGSSYNEQFF. DNA of the CDR3: TGTGCCTGGAGTGTAGTCGGCAGCTCCTACAATGAGCAGTTCTTC.

This clonotype was counted ten times or more. J is TRBJ1-4 and V is TRBV18; TRBD1 matches 7 bases. The V gene's germline CDR1 is KGHSH and CDR2 LQKENI. Losses at the gene ends were 0 bases for V and 11 bases for J; bases not matched to a gene: 9. CDR3 length: 15 residues. This CDR3 is CASSPPGQTLKKLFF. In DNA form, the CDR3 reads TGTGCCAGCTCACCACCGGGACAGACCTTGAAGAAACTGTTTTTT.

This clonotype was observed at least ten times. V is TRBV7-2 and J is TRBJ1-2, with D perhaps TRBD1 (5 bases). Germline assignment: CDR1 SGHTA and CDR2 FQGNSA. The V gene lost 5 bases and the J gene lost 7 bases, with 17 bases spanning the gap. The CDR3 runs to 14 residues. For the CDR3, the DNA is TGTGCCAGCAGCCTCCCCCGAGGGGAGGGTGGCTACACCTTC. Translated, it gives CASSLPRGEGGYTF. The variable domain in full, completed from reference TRBV7-2 and TRBJ1-2, reads GAGVSQSPSNKVTEKGKDVELRCDPISGHTALYWYRQSLGQGLEFLIYFQGNSAPDKSGLPSDRFSAERTGGSVSTLTIQRTQQEDSAVYLCASSLPRGEGGYTFGSGTRLTVV.

This clonotype has more than one count but fewer than ten. The chain employs TRBV6-1 and TRBJ2-6; D might be TRBD1 or TRBD2, each matching 5 bases. V shed 7 bases and J shed 4 bases, with 8 bases lying between them. The CDR3 consists of 13 residues. CDR1 is MNHNS, CDR2 SASEGT, per germline. DNA for the CDR3: TGTGCCAGCACGAGGGACGGGGCCAACGTCCTGACTTTC. Translating gives CASTRDGANVLTF.

V is TRBV6-2 or TRBV6-3 and J is TRBJ2-3; D is possibly TRBD2 (5 bases). V lost 5 bases and J 2 bases, leaving 20 bases between the germline ends. Germline-derived CDR1 and CDR2 are MNHEY and SVGEGT. The CDR3 runs to 17 residues. CDR3 region: CASSPPRGERLTDTQYF. The CDR3 DNA follows: TGTGCCAGCAGTCCCCCCCGTGGGGAGCGGCTCACAGATACGCAGTATTTT.

The V call is TRBV4-1, the J call TRBJ1-2, with a tentative D call TRBD1 (5 bases). Deletions cut 1 base from V and 8 bases from J, with 17 bases between. Germline CDR1 and CDR2: MGHRA and YSYEKL. The CDR3 covers 15 residues. CDR3 nucleotide sequence: TGCGCCAGCAGCCAAGCTGGAGCGGGACGGGGGGGCTACACCTTC. This translates into CASSQAGAGRGGYTF.

The chain has TRBV20-1 and TRBJ2-3; 11 bases match TRBD2. Trimming cost V 6 bases and J 2 bases; bases outside gene matches: 13. The CDR3 extends over 17 amino acids. Germline values: CDR1 DFQATT, CDR2 SNEGSKA (reference sequence). CDR3 DNA: TGCAGTGCGGATACTAGCGGGGGACCAGGAACCACAGATACGCAGTATTTT. Protein: CSADTSGGPGTTDTQYF.

This clonotype showed up just a few times. V and J are TRBV30 and TRBJ2-6, with a possible D match to TRBD1 (5 bases). The ends were cut back, 3 bases at V and 0 bases at J, with 15 bases in the middle. The CDR3 is 17 residues long. Germline-derived CDR1 and CDR2 are GTSNPN and SVGIG (reference sequence). The CDR3 protein is CAWSFGDRVSGANVLTF. CDR3 in DNA: TGTGCCTGGAGCTTCGGAGACAGAGTCTCTGGGGCCAACGTCCTGACTTTC.

This chain joins TRBV20-1 and TRBJ1-5; 7 bases match TRBD1. After removal of 3 bases from V and 3 bases from J, the junction contained 5 bases not matched to a gene. Germline assignment: CDR1 DFQATT and CDR2 SNEGSKA (reference sequence). This CDR3 region has 14 residues. CDR3 sequence reads: CSARMGQFNQPQHF. For the CDR3, the DNA is TGCAGTGCTAGGATGGGACAGTTCAATCAGCCCCAGCATTTT.

This chain joins TRBV20-1 and TRBJ2-5, with TRBD2 identical over 8 bases. The DNA end is more similar to TRBJ2-7, so the J call may be wrong. This CDR3 spans 13 amino acids. Germline V gene data show CDR1 as DFQATT and CDR2 as SNEGSKA (reference sequence). The CDR3 bases are TGCAGTGTGCTTCCCAGCGGGAGCGACGAGCAGTACTTC. Protein sequence: CSVLPSGSDEQYF.

CDR3: CASSEPGVASYEQYF. The CDR3 DNA reads as TGTGCCAGCAGTGAGCCAGGGGTTGCATCCTACGAGCAGTACTTC. The chain is built from TRBV25-1 and TRBJ2-7, with D perhaps TRBD1 (6 bases). Trimming pared 3 bases from V and 1 base from J, leaving 13 bases between. Germline V lookup: CDR1 MGHDK, CDR2 SYGVNS. This CDR3 is 15 amino acids long.

A note on this clonotype: A much bigger clone sits one base away, suggesting this may be a read error. V gene TRBV28 combines with J gene TRBJ2-6; TRBD1 aligns across 8 bases. Germline V gene sequence: CDR1 MDHEN, CDR2 SYDVKM. The CDR3 is made up of 16 amino acids. As DNA, the CDR3 is TGTGTCAGCAGTTTAACAGGGGGCTCTGGGGCCAACGTCCTGACTTTC. Translated, it gives CVSSLTGGSGANVLTF.

CDR3 protein: CGARDEYGYTF. The CDR3 coding sequence is TGTGGGGCGAGGGACGAATATGGCTACACCTTC. The rearrangement links TRBV28 to TRBJ1-2; weak D call: TRBD1 (5 bases). The length of the CDR3 is 11 residues. The germline CDR1 and CDR2 sequences are MDHEN and SYDVKM.

This clonotype was seen a single time. One end of the junction does not line up with germline, which may come from a read error. The V and J genes are TRBV20-1 and TRBJ1-6; D is uncertain. This CDR3 region has 16 residues. Looked up from germline, CDR1 is DFQATT and CDR2 is SNEGSKA (reference sequence). CDR3 coding DNA: TGCAGTGCTAGAGATGGGCTAGACGGAGATAATTCGCCCCTCCACTTT. Translated, it gives CSARDGLDGDNSPLHF.

This clonotype was detected only a few times. The genes are TRBV6-5 and TRBJ2-6, with 8 bases fitting TRBD1. V was clipped by 3 bases and J by 0 bases; unmatched bases: 19. The CDR3 extends over 22 amino acids. Germline CDR1 is MNHEY and CDR2 is SVGAGI. The CDR3 protein is CASSYPRPSWDRIDSGANVLTF. The DNA of the CDR3 is TGTGCCAGCAGTTATCCCCGACCTTCCTGGGACAGGATCGACTCTGGGGCCAACGTCCTGACTTTC.

The V and J genes are TRBV7-2 and TRBJ2-5; D possibly corresponds to TRBD2 (7 bases). V lost 5 bases and J 1 base, leaving 17 bases between the germline ends. The CDR3 is 16 amino acids. Germline V gene sequence: CDR1 SGHTA, CDR2 FQGNSA. The CDR3 DNA reads as TGTGCCAGCAGCCTCGGTCGGGGGGCGAGCCAAGAGACCCAGTACTTC. It specifies CASSLGRGASQETQYF.

In this sample, this clonotype turned up many times. The chain has TRBV6-1 and TRBJ2-7; no clear D gene. The V end was cut by 3 bases, the J end by 12 bases, with 12 bases between. Germline V gives CDR1 MNHNS, CDR2 SASEGT. The CDR3 extends over 11 amino acids. CDR3 sequence reads: CASSDGWEWYF. CDR3 nucleotide sequence: TGTGCCAGCAGTGACGGCTGGGAATGGTACTTC.

V and J are TRBV7-9 and TRBJ1-4; tentatively, D is TRBD1 (5 bases). V lost 5 bases to trimming and J lost 7 bases, with 20 bases between them. From germline, CDR1 is SEHNR and CDR2 FQNEAQ (reference sequence). This CDR3 comprises 16 residues. This chain's CDR3 is CASSPLLTVSGEKLFF. CDR3 nucleotides: TGTGCCAGCAGCCCATTACTGACAGTTTCAGGTGAAAAACTGTTTTTT.

The chain has TRBV5-1 and TRBJ2-1; tentatively, D is TRBD1 (5 bases). CDR1 is SGHRS and CDR2 is YFSETQ in the germline V gene. The CDR3 totals 14 residues. Between the trimmed V and J ends, which lost 6 bases and 6 bases, there was a span of 16 bases. CDR3 coding DNA: TGCGCCAGCACCCAAATGGGGCCACTCAATGAGCAGTTCTTC. Amino acid sequence: CASTQMGPLNEQFF.

The rearrangement links TRBV4-3 to TRBJ2-1; tentative D call: TRBD2 (5 bases). V was clipped by 0 bases and J by 0 bases, with 15 bases between them. The CDR3 is 18 amino acids. Per the germline V gene, CDR1 is LGHNA and CDR2 is YSLEER. The CDR3 spells CASSQEVASSVSYNEQFF. The CDR3 DNA is TGCGCCAGCAGCCAAGAGGTCGCTAGCAGCGTCTCCTACAATGAGCAGTTCTTC.

V usage is TRBV6-5 and J usage is TRBJ2-3; 10 nucleotides align to TRBD2. Germline values: CDR1 MNHEY, CDR2 SVGAGI. This CDR3 has 17 residues. J was trimmed by 2 bases and V by 0 bases; bases with no gene match: 5. The DNA of the CDR3 is TGTGCCAGCAGTTACTCGAGCCTAGCGGGAGCCACAGATACGCAGTATTTT. This codes for CASSYSSLAGATDTQYF.

About this clonotype itself: A much larger clone lies one base from this, so it may be a read error. This sequence joins TRBV12-3 or TRBV12-4 and TRBJ2-5; TRBD2 aligns across 9 bases. The CDR3 has 13 amino acids. Unmatched junction bases numbered 8, after V lost 8 bases and J lost 7 bases. The CDR3 here is CASHGTSWGTQYF. The CDR3, as DNA: TGTGCCAGCCACGGGACTAGCTGGGGGACCCAGTACTTC.

At least ten counts were recorded for this clonotype. The genes are TRBV12-3 or TRBV12-4 and TRBJ1-2; D is ambiguous. V was clipped by 1 base and J by 2 bases, with 8 bases between them. The CDR3 totals 14 residues. CDR3 sequence reads: CASSLDSPNYGYTF. In DNA form, the CDR3 reads TGTGCCAGCAGTTTAGACAGTCCAAACTATGGCTACACCTTC.

The CDR3 nucleotides read TGTGCCAGCAGCCAAGACGACAGGGCATTTGCGGAAAAACTGTTTTTT. Its protein product is CASSQDDRAFAEKLFF. The V call is TRBV14, the J call TRBJ1-4, with 7 bases matching TRBD1. This CDR3 has 16 residues. Germline values: CDR1 SGHDN, CDR2 FVKESK. J was trimmed by 8 bases and V by 0 bases; bases with no gene match: 9.

V usage is TRBV9 and J usage is TRBJ2-5; 7 bases match TRBD1. Per germline, CDR1 SGDLS and CDR2 YYNGEE. V trimming: 4 bases; J trimming: 0 bases; junction bases outside the gene matches: 12. CDR3 length: 17 amino acids. The CDR3 here is CASSRTGQRGYQETQYF. The CDR3 DNA reads as TGTGCCAGCAGCAGGACAGGACAGAGGGGCTACCAAGAGACCCAGTACTTC.

V is TRBV7-8 and J is TRBJ1-1; D uncertain. Trimming shortened V by 0 bases and J by 6 bases, and 11 bases separated the two germline ends. Germline V CDR1 and CDR2: SGHVS, FQNEAQ. This CDR3 contains 14 residues. The CDR3 bases are TGTGCCAGCAGCTTAGCAATAGGGAGGGCTGAAGCTTTCTTT. It specifies CASSLAIGRAEAFF.